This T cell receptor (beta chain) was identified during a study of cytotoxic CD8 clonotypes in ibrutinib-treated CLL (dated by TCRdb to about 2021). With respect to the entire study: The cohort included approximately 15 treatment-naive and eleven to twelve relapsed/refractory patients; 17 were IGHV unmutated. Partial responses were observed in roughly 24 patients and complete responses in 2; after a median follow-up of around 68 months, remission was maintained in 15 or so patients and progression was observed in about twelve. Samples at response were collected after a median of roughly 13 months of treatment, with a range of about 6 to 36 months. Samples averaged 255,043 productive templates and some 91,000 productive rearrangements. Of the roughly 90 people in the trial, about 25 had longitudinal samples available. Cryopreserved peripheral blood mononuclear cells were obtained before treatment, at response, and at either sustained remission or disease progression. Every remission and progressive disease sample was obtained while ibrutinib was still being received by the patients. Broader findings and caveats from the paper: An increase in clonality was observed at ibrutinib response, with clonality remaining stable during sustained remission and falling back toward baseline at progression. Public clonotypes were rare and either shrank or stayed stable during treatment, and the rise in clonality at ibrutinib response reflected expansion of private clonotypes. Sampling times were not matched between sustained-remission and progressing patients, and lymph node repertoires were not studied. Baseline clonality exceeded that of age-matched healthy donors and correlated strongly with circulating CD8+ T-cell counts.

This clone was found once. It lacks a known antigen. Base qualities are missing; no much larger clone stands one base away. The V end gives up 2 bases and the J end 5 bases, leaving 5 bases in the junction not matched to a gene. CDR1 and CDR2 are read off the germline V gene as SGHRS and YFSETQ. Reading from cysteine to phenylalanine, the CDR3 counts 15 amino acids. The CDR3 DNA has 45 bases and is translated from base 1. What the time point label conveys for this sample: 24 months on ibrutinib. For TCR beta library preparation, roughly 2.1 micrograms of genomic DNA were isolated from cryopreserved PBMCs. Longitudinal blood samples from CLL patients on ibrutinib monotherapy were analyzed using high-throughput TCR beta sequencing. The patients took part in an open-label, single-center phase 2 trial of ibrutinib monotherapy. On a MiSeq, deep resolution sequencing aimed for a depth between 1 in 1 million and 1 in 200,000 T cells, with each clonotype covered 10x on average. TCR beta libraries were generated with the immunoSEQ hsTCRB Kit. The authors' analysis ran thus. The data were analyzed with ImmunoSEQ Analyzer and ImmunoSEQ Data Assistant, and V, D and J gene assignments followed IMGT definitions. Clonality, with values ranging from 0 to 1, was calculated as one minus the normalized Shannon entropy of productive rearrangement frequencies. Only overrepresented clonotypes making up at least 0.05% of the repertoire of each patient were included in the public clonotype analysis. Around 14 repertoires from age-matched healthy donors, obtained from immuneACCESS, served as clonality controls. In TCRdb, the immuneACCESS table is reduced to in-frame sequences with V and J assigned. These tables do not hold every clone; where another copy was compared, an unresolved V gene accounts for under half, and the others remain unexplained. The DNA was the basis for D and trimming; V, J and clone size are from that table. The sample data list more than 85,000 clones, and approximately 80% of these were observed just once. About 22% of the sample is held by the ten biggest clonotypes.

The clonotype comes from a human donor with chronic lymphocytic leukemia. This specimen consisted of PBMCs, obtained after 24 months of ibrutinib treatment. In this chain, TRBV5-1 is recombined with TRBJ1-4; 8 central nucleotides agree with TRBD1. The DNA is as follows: TGCGCCAGCAGCTTTGGACAGGGAGGGAATGAAAAACTGTTTTTT. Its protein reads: CASSFGQGGNEKLFF.